The 27 T cell receptor beta chains presented below share a single source sample, sequenced in a study of blood T cell repertoires in COVID-19. Measured with immunoSEQ multiplex PCR; TCRdb has only the in-frame clones, and not every one. The sample yields around 68,000 clones, roughly 87% seen once. The sample taken for sequencing was peripheral blood. The receptors stem from a man aged 45 to 65 with active COVID-19.

The table lists this clone with a few counts. V usage is TRBV19 and J usage is TRBJ2-7; weak D call: TRBD1 (6 bases). The CDR3 is made up of 13 amino acids. CDR1 and CDR2 (germline): LNHDA, SQIVND (reference sequence). V shed 4 bases and J shed 6 bases, with 13 bases lying between them. CDR3: CASSTQKGVEQYF. The CDR3 DNA sequence: TGTGCCAGTAGTACCCAGAAGGGGGTCGAGCAGTACTTC.

V is TRBV10-3 and J is TRBJ1-1, with D possibly matching TRBD1 (6 bases). The V end lost 0 bases, the J end lost 1 base, and 6 bases lay between the germline ends. The CDR3 totals 14 residues. Germline assignment: CDR1 ENHRY and CDR2 SYGVKD. The CDR3 is CAISESTGNTEAFF. The CDR3 DNA is TGTGCCATCAGTGAGTCGACAGGGAACACTGAAGCTTTCTTT.

The chain carries TRBV5-4 and TRBJ1-4; no clear D. V was pared by 3 bases and J by 1 base, with 10 bases between. The CDR3 extends over 15 amino acids. Looked up from germline, CDR1 is SGHNT and CDR2 is YYREEE (reference sequence). The CDR3 DNA follows: TGTGCCAGCAGCTCACCAGGCGAAACTAATGAAAAACTGTTTTTT. Translation gives CASSSPGETNEKLFF.

This sequence joins TRBV6-5 and TRBJ2-5; 7 bases map to TRBD1. V shed 5 bases, J shed 7 bases, and the junction held 13 bases outside the gene matches. CDR1 and CDR2 (germline): MNHEY, SVGAGI. The CDR3 consists of 15 residues. CDR3 protein: CASSPGTAASGTQYF. The CDR3 DNA follows: TGTGCCAGCAGTCCCGGGACAGCGGCGTCAGGGACCCAGTACTTC.

This clone was seen more than once but under ten times. The chain links TRBV11-3 to TRBJ2-1; D is possibly TRBD1 (5 bases). The CDR3 loop spans 14 amino acids. Trimming took 5 bases from V and 2 from J, leaving 10 bases between them. CDR1 is SGHNT and CDR2 is YENEEA in the germline V gene. This CDR3 reads CASSKQTAYNEQFF. The CDR3 DNA reads as TGTGCCAGCAGCAAGCAGACAGCCTACAATGAGCAGTTCTTC.

V gene TRBV5-1 combines with J gene TRBJ2-5, with 10 bases identical to TRBD2. The V and J ends lost 0 bases and 3 bases, in that order; junction bases with no gene match: 2. The CDR3 loop spans 15 amino acids. The germline CDR1 and CDR2 sequences are SGHRS and YFSETQ. CDR3 coding DNA: TGCGCCAGCAGCTTGGTGCTAGCGGGGGAAGAGACCCAGTACTTC. Encoded protein: CASSLVLAGEETQYF.

V and J are TRBV7-3 and TRBJ2-7; no clear D gene. Germline CDR1 is SGHTA and CDR2 is FQGTGA. Trimming took 1 base from V and 11 from J, leaving 12 bases between them. The CDR3 spans 12 residues. The CDR3: CASSLRAPGKYF. The CDR3 nucleotides are TGTGCCAGCAGCTTAAGGGCGCCAGGTAAGTACTTC.

This chain links TRBV15 with TRBJ2-7, with 8 bases lining up with TRBD1. Trimming cost V 5 bases and J 6 bases; bases outside gene matches: 6. The CDR3 is made up of 13 amino acids. The germline gives CDR1 LNHNV, CDR2 YYDKDF (reference sequence). CDR3 loop: CATSGGQGPEQYF. The CDR3 DNA sequence: TGTGCCACCAGCGGAGGACAGGGTCCCGAGCAGTACTTC.

This clone was counted once. CDR3: CATSDLYGSTDTQYF. CDR3 sequence (DNA): TGTGCCACCAGTGACCTGTACGGGAGCACAGATACGCAGTATTTT. V usage is TRBV24-1 and J usage is TRBJ2-3; D call uncertain. Germline V CDR1 and CDR2: KGHDR, SFDVKD. This CDR3 region has 15 residues. Trimming pared 4 bases from V and 0 bases from J, leaving 10 bases between.

The chain uses TRBV6-2 or TRBV6-3 and TRBJ2-5; 8 bases map to TRBD2. The CDR3 loop spans 16 amino acids. Trimming at V came to 4 bases and at J to 7 bases, leaving 14 bases not matched to a gene. Germline loops: CDR1 MNHEY, CDR2 SVGEGT. CDR3 DNA: TGTGCCAGCAGTTTCCAACAGACTAGCGCCCAGTGGACCCAGTACTTC. It translates to CASSFQQTSAQWTQYF.

The chain has TRBV6-1 and TRBJ2-3; D is possibly TRBD2 (6 bases). Germline V CDR1 and CDR2: MNHNS, SASEGT. V lost 4 bases, J lost 0 bases, and 17 bases lay in between. This CDR3 is 17 amino acids long. The CDR3 bases are TGTGCCAGCAGTGTCGCCACGGGGACTCTTAGCACAGATACGCAGTATTTT. Amino acids: CASSVATGTLSTDTQYF.

V usage is TRBV2 and J usage is TRBJ1-5; D is possibly TRBD1 (6 bases). Trimming shortened V by 6 bases and J by 4 bases, and 13 bases separated the two germline ends. CDR1 and CDR2 from the germline V gene are SNHLY and FYNNEI. The CDR3 runs 14 residues. The CDR3 DNA reads as TGTGCCAGCAGCACCCGGGACAAGAATCAGCCCCAGCATTTT. Protein sequence: CASSTRDKNQPQHF. Full variable domain (missing parts from reference TRBV2 and TRBJ1-5): EPEVTQTPSHQVTQMGQEVILRCVPISNHLYFYWYRQILGQKVEFLVSFYNNEISEKSEIFDDQFSVERPDGSNFTLKIRSTKLEDSAMYFCASSTRDKNQPQHFGDGTRLSIL.

This clone occurred a few times. The gene calls are TRBV19 and TRBJ2-7; D is perhaps TRBD2 (5 bases). This CDR3 is built from 13 residues. The germline gives CDR1 LNHDA, CDR2 SQIVND (reference sequence). Trimming cost V 9 bases and J 0 bases, with 12 bases left between them. CDR3 nucleotide sequence: TGTGCCAGAGGTCGGAGGACCTCCTACGAGCAGTACTTC. It encodes CARGRRTSYEQYF.

This chain connects TRBV27 to TRBJ1-2; 8 positions agree with TRBD1. The CDR3 length is 12 residues. J gave up 7 bases and V 6 bases, and 4 bases lay outside the gene matches. Germline values: CDR1 MNHEY, CDR2 SMNVEV (reference sequence). CDR3 nucleotides: TGTGCCAGCAGCCCCGACAGGGGTGGCTACACCTTC. Protein product: CASSPDRGGYTF.

This chain connects TRBV29-1 to TRBJ1-2, with TRBD1 matching 7 bases. CDR3 length: 13 residues. V trimming: 3 bases; J trimming: 3 bases; junction bases outside the gene matches: 4. Germline loops: CDR1 SQVTM, CDR2 ANQGSEA. CDR3 sequence reads: CSVDRGTDYGYTF. The CDR3 bases are TGCAGCGTTGACAGGGGGACGGACTATGGCTACACCTTC.

The V and J genes are TRBV10-3 and TRBJ1-5; maybe TRBD1 (6 bases). This CDR3 is 14 amino acids long. Germline V gene sequence: CDR1 ENHRY, CDR2 SYGVKD. Trimming stripped 10 bases from V and 2 bases from J, with 15 bases between. Here the CDR3 reads CATGGAGGNQPQHF. CDR3 DNA: TGTGCCACGGGGGGGGCGGGGGGCAATCAGCCCCAGCATTTT.

The chain couples TRBV7-2 to TRBJ2-3; the D is unclear. The CDR3 consists of 14 residues. CDR1 SGHTA and CDR2 FQGNSA come from the germline V gene. V was shortened by 5 bases and J by 4 bases, with 13 bases between the two germline ends. DNA for the CDR3: TGTGCCAGCAGCCAGAGGTCTGGGTCAGATACGCAGTATTTT. It encodes CASSQRSGSDTQYF.

The rearrangement links TRBV7-2 to TRBJ1-3, with 7 positions matching TRBD1. The junction had 6 bases not matched to a gene; V was cut back by 5 bases and J by 2 bases. Per the germline V gene, CDR1 is SGHTA and CDR2 is FQGNSA. The CDR3 consists of 15 residues. In nucleotides, the CDR3 is TGTGCCAGCAGCCAAGTCGGGACAGCTGGAAACACCATATATTTT. It specifies CASSQVGTAGNTIYF.

The rearrangement joins TRBV29-1 to TRBJ2-7; tentatively, D is TRBD2 (5 bases). The CDR3 is 12 residues long. Looked up from germline, CDR1 is SQVTM and CDR2 is ANQGSEA. Trimming left V 5 bases short and J 4 bases short, with 12 bases between. CDR3 sequence: CSVPGIGYEQYF. The CDR3 coding sequence is TGCAGCGTTCCGGGAATCGGATACGAGCAGTACTTC.

The chain joins TRBV7-6 to TRBJ1-1, with D possibly TRBD1 on 5 matching bases. This CDR3 has 17 amino acids. The V end was cut by 4 bases, the J end by 1 base, with 19 bases between. Germline assignment: CDR1 SGHVS and CDR2 FNYEAQ. CDR3 region: CASSSSQGLGANTEAFF. DNA for the CDR3: TGTGCCAGCAGCTCTTCTCAGGGTTTGGGCGCGAACACTGAAGCTTTCTTT.

This clone appeared a few times. This chain joins TRBV19 and TRBJ2-3, with 9 bases matching TRBD1. Germline lookup yields CDR1 LNHDA and CDR2 SQIVND (reference sequence). CDR3 length equals 15 residues. Unmatched junction bases numbered 2, after V lost 1 base and J lost 3 bases. The CDR3 reads CASSIGDRVTDTQYF. The CDR3 bases are TGTGCCAGTAGTATAGGGGACAGGGTAACAGATACGCAGTATTTT.

This clone has only one observation. This chain connects TRBV7-2 to TRBJ2-1; 7 nucleotides agree with TRBD2. V was clipped by 6 bases and J by 0 bases; unmatched bases: 5. Germline V lookup: CDR1 SGHTA, CDR2 FQGNSA. The CDR3 consists of 15 residues. The CDR3 reads CASRNERGSYNEQFF. CDR3 DNA: TGTGCCAGCAGGAATGAGCGGGGCTCCTACAATGAGCAGTTCTTC.

The rearrangement links TRBV5-1 to TRBJ2-7, with 7 bases that match TRBD2. From germline, CDR1 is SGHRS and CDR2 YFSETQ. With 3 bases clipped from V and 5 bases from J, the junction kept 14 bases outside the gene matches. CDR3 length: 16 amino acids. For the CDR3, the DNA is TGCGCCAGCAGCTCCCAGGGCGGAGCGGGGACCAACGAGCAGTACTTC. The encoded protein is CASSSQGGAGTNEQYF.

The V call is TRBV5-1, the J call TRBJ1-3; 9 nucleotides align to TRBD1. Germline V gives CDR1 SGHRS, CDR2 YFSETQ. V shed 4 bases and J 2 bases; nucleotides not matched to a gene: 7. The CDR3 runs to 16 residues. DNA for the CDR3: TGCGCCAGCAGCCTCGGACAGGGGAGCACTGGAAACACCATATATTTT. It codes for CASSLGQGSTGNTIYF. Combining the CDR3 with reference TRBV5-1 and TRBJ1-3 gives the whole variable domain KAGVTQTPRYLIKTRGQQVTLSCSPISGHRSVSWYQQTPGQGLQFLFEYFSETQRNKGNFPGRFSGRQFSNSRSEMNVSTLELGDSALYLCASSLGQGSTGNTIYFGEGSWLTVV.

This sequence joins TRBV6-5 and TRBJ2-2; weak D call: TRBD2 (5 bases). Germline V CDR1 and CDR2: MNHEY, SVGAGI. V was shortened by 4 bases and J by 4 bases, with 13 bases between the two germline ends. The CDR3 is made up of 15 amino acids. The CDR3 reads CASSSTRRSTGELFF. CDR3 nucleotide sequence: TGTGCCAGCAGTTCTACTAGGCGCAGCACCGGGGAGCTGTTTTTT.

The chain combines TRBV20-1 with TRBJ2-1, with 8 bases identical to TRBD2. The length of the CDR3 is 14 residues. Germline lookup yields CDR1 DFQATT and CDR2 SNEGSKA (reference sequence). V was pared by 3 bases and J by 9 bases, with 10 bases of the junction left unmatched. CDR3 amino acids: CSASREGNSGEQFF. The CDR3, as DNA: TGCAGTGCTAGTCGGGAGGGGAATTCAGGTGAGCAGTTCTTC.

The V call is TRBV19, the J call TRBJ1-5; a possible D gene is TRBD1 (6 bases). Germline V gene data show CDR1 as LNHDA and CDR2 as SQIVND (reference sequence). The V end lost 3 bases, the J end lost 0 bases, and 18 bases lay between the germline ends. The CDR3 length is 18 residues. CDR3 in amino acids: CASSITAGATLSNQPQHF. The CDR3 DNA reads TGTGCCAGTAGTATTACGGCAGGGGCGACCCTTAGCAATCAGCCCCAGCATTTT. Supplemented by reference TRBV19 and TRBJ1-5, the full variable domain reads DGGITQSPKYLFRKEGQNVTLSCEQNLNHDAMYWYRQDPGQGLRLIYYSQIVNDFQKGDIAEGYSVSREKKESFPLTVTSAQKNPTAFYLCASSITAGATLSNQPQHFGDGTRLSIL.